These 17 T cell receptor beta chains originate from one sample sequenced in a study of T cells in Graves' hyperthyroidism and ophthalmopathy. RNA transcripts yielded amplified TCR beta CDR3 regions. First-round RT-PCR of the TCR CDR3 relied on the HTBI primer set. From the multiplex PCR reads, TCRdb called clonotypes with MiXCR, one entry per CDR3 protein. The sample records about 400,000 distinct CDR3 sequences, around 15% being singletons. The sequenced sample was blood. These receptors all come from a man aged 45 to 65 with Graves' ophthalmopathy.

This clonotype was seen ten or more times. The CDR3 loop is CASSDPNLPTDTQYF. As DNA, the CDR3 is TGTGCCAGCAGTGATCCAAACCTACCCACAGATACGCAGTATTTT. The rearrangement uses TRBV6-1 and TRBJ2-3; D is undetermined. This CDR3 is 15 amino acids long. The V end lost 3 bases, the J end lost 2 bases, and 12 bases lay between the germline ends. Germline CDR1 reads MNHNS; CDR2 reads SASEGT.

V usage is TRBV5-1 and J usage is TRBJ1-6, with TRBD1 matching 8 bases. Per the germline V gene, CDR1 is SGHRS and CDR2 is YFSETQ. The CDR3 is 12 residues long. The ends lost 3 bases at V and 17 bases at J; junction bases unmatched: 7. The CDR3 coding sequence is TGCGCCAGCAGCTCTGGGACAGGACAATTCCACTTT. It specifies CASSSGTGQFHF.

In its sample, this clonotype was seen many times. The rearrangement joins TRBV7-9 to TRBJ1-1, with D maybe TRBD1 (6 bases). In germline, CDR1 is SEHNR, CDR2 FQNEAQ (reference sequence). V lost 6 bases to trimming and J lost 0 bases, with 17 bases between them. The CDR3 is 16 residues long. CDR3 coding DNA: TGTGCCAGCAGAACACAGGACAGAGGTATGAACACTGAAGCTTTCTTT. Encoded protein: CASRTQDRGMNTEAFF.

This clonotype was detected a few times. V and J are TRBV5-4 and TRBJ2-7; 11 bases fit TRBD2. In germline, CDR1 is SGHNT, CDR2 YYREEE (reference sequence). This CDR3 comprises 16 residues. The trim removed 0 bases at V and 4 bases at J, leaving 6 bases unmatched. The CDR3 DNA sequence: TGTGCCAGCAGCTTGGGGGTCACTAGCGGGGGTTACGAGCAGTACTTC. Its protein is CASSLGVTSGGYEQYF.

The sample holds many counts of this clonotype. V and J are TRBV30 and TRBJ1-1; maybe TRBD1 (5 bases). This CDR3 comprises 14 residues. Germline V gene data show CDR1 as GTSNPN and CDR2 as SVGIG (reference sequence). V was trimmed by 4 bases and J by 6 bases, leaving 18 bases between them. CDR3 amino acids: CAWIGDRPPSEAFF. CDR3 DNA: TGTGCCTGGATCGGTGACAGACCTCCCTCTGAAGCTTTCTTT.

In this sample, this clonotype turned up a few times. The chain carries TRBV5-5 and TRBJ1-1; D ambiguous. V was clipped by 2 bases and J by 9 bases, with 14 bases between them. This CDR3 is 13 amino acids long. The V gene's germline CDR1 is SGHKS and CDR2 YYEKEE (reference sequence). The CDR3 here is CASSFDGETQAFF. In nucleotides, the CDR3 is TGTGCCAGCAGCTTCGACGGGGAAACACAAGCTTTCTTT.

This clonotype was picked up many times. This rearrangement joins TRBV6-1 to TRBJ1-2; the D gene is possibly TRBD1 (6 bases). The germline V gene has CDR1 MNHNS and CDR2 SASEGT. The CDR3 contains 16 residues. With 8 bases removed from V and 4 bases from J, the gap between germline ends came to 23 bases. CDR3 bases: TGTGCCAGCTCCCTTCGGGGGGGGCCTTTGGGCTATGGCTACACCTTC. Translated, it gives CASSLRGGPLGYGYTF.

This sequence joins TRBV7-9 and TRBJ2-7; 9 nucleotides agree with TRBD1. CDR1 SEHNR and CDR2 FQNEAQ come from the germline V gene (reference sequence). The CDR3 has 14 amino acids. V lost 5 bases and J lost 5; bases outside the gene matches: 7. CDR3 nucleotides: TGTGCCAGCAGCGTACAGGGGGCGGGCGACGAGCAGTACTTC. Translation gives CASSVQGAGDEQYF. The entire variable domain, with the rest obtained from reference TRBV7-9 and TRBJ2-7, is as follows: DTGVSQNPRHKITKRGQNVTFRCDPISEHNRLYWYRQTLGQGPEFLTYFQNEAQLEKSRLLSDRFSAERPKGSFSTLEIQRTEQGDSAMYLCASSVQGAGDEQYFGPGTRLTVT.

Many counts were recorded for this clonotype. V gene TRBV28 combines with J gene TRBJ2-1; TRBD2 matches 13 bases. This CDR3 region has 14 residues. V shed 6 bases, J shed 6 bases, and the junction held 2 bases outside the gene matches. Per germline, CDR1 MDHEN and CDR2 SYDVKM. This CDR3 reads CASRGTSGANEQFF. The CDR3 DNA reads TGTGCCAGCAGGGGGACTAGCGGGGCCAATGAGCAGTTCTTC.

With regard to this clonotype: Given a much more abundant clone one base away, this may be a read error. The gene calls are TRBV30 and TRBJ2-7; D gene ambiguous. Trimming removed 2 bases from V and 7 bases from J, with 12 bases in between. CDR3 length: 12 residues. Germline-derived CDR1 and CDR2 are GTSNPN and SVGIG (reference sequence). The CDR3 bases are TGTGCCTGGAGTCAAAGTAGGTATGAGCAGTACTTC. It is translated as CAWSQSRYEQYF. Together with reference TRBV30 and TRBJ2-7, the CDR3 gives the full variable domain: SQTIHQWPATLVQPVGSPLSLECTVEGTSNPNLYWYRQAAGRGLQLLFYSVGIGQISSEVPQNLSASRPQDRQFILSSKKLLLSDSGFYLCAWSQSRYEQYFGPGTRLTVT.

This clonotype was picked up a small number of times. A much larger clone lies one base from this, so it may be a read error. CDR3 region: CASSFVTNTEAFF. In nucleotides, the CDR3 is TGTGCCAGCAGTTTTGTGACGAACACTGAAGCTTTCTTT. The gene calls are TRBV28 and TRBJ1-1; no firm D call. The V end lost 3 bases, the J end lost 1 base, and 6 bases lay between the germline ends. Germline V gene sequence: CDR1 MDHEN, CDR2 SYDVKM. There are 13 residues in the CDR3.

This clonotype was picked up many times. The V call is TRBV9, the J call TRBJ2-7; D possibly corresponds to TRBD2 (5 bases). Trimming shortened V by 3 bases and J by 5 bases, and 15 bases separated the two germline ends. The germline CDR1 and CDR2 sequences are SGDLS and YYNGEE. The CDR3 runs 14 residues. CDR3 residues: CASSEGGLSHEQYF. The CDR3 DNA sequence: TGTGCCAGCAGCGAAGGTGGACTTTCCCACGAGCAGTACTTC.

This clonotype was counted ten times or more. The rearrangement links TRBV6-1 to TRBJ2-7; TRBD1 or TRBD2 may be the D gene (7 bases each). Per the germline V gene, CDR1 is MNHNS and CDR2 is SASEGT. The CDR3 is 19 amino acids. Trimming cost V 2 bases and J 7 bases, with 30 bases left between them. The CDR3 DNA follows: TGTGCCAGCAGTGAATATGAAAAACTAGGGAGGGGGCGCATAAGAGAGCAGTACTTC. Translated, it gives CASSEYEKLGRGRIREQYF.

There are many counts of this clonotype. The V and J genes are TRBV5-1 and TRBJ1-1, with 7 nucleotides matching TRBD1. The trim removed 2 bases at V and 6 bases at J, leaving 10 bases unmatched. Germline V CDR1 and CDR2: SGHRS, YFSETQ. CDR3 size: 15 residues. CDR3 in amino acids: CASSLRTGTYSEAFF. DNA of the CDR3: TGCGCCAGCAGCTTACGGACAGGCACCTACTCTGAAGCTTTCTTT.

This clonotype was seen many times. The chain's CDR3 is CASSVEWTGGSYEQYF. DNA of the CDR3: TGTGCCAGCAGTGTCGAATGGACAGGGGGCTCCTACGAGCAGTACTTC. This rearrangement joins TRBV2 to TRBJ2-7; 10 bases fit TRBD1. In germline, CDR1 is SNHLY, CDR2 FYNNEI. The CDR3 consists of 16 residues. The V and J ends lost 4 bases and 0 bases, in that order; junction bases with no gene match: 6. Variable domain in full (rest from reference TRBV2 and TRBJ2-7): EPEVTQTPSHQVTQMGQEVILRCVPISNHLYFYWYRQILGQKVEFLVSFYNNEISEKSEIFDDQFSVERPDGSNFTLKIRSTKLEDSAMYFCASSVEWTGGSYEQYFGPGTRLTVT.

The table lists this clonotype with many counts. CDR3 coding DNA: TGTGCCAGCTCACCGACGGATGACTATGGCTACACCTTC. Translating gives CASSPTDDYGYTF. The rearrangement uses TRBV18 and TRBJ1-2; D is ambiguous. The CDR3 extends over 13 amino acids. Per germline, CDR1 KGHSH and CDR2 LQKENI. V shed 3 bases and J shed 3 bases, with 8 bases lying between them.

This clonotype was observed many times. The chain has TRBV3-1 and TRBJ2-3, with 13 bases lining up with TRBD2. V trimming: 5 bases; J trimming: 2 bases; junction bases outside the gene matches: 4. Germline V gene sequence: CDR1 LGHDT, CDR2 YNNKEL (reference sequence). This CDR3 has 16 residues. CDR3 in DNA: TGTGCCAGCAGCGCCGGACTAGCGGGAGTCACAGATACGCAGTATTTT. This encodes CASSAGLAGVTDTQYF.